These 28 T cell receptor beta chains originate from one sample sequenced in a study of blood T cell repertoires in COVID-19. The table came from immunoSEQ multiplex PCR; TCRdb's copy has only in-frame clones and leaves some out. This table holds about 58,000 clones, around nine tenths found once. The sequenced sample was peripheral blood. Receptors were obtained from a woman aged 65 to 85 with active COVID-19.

The DNA of the CDR3 is TGTGCCAGTAGTACTTGGACAGGAATCGGTTACAATGAGCAGTTCTTC. Translation: CASSTWTGIGYNEQFF. The chain couples TRBV19 to TRBJ2-1; 7 bases agree with TRBD1. This CDR3 has 16 amino acids. The V gene's germline CDR1 is LNHDA and CDR2 SQIVND (reference sequence). V lost 4 bases and J lost 4; bases outside the gene matches: 10.

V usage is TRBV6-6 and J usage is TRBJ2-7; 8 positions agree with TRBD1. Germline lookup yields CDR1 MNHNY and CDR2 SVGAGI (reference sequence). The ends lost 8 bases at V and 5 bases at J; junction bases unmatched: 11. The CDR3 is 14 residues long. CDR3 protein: CASGKDRAAHEQYF. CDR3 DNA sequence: TGTGCCAGCGGAAAGGACAGGGCGGCCCACGAGCAGTACTTC.

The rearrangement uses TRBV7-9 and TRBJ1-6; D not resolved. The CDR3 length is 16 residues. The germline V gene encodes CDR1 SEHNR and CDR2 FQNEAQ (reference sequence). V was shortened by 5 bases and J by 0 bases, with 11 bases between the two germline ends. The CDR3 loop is CASSHDLSSYNSPLHF. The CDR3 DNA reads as TGTGCCAGCAGCCATGATCTGAGCTCCTATAATTCACCCCTCCACTTT.

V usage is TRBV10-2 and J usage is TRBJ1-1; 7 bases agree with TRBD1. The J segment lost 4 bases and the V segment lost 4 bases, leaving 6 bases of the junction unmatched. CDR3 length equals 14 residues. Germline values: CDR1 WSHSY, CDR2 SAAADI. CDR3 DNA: TGCGCCAGCAGTGTCGGGCAGGGGGTCACTGAAGCTTTCTTT. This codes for CASSVGQGVTEAFF.

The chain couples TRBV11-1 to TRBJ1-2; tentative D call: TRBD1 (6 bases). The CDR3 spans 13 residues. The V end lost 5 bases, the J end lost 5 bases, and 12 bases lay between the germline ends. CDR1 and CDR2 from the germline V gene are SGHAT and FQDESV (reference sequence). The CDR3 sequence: CASSPDGQYGYTF. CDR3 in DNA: TGTGCCAGCAGCCCAGATGGACAGTATGGCTACACCTTC.

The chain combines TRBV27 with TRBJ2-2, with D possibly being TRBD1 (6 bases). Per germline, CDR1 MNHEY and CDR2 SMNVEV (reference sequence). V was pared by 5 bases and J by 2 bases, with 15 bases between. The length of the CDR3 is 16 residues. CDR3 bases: TGTGCCAGCAGTCCAGCCCCGGGACACAACACCGGGGAGCTGTTTTTT. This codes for CASSPAPGHNTGELFF.

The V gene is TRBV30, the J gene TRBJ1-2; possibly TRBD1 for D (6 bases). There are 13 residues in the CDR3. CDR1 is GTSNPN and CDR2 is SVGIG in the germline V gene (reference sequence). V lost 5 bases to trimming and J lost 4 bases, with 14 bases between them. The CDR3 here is CAWGAGRGYGYTF. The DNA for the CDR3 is TGTGCCTGGGGGGCGGGCAGGGGCTATGGCTACACCTTC. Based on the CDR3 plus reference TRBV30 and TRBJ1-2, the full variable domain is SQTIHQWPATLVQPVGSPLSLECTVEGTSNPNLYWYRQAAGRGLQLLFYSVGIGQISSEVPQNLSASRPQDRQFILSSKKLLLSDSGFYLCAWGAGRGYGYTFGSGTRLTVV.

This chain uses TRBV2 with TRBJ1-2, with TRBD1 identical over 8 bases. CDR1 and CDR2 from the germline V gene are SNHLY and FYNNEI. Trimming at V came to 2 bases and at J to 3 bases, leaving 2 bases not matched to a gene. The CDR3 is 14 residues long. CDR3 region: CASSEQTGDYGYTF. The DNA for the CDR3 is TGTGCCAGCAGTGAACAGACAGGGGACTATGGCTACACCTTC.

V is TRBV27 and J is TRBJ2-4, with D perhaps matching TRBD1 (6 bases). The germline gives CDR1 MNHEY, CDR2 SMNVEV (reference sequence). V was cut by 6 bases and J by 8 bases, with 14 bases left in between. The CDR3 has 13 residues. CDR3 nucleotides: TGTGCCAGCAGAATCACAGGGCTGGACATTCAGTACTTC. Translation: CASRITGLDIQYF.

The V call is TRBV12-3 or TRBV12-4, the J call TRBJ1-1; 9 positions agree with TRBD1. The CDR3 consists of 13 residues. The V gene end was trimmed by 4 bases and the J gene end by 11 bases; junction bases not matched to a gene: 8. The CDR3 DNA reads TGTGCCAGCAGTTGGGACAGGGACACCTTCGCTTTCTTT. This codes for CASSWDRDTFAFF.

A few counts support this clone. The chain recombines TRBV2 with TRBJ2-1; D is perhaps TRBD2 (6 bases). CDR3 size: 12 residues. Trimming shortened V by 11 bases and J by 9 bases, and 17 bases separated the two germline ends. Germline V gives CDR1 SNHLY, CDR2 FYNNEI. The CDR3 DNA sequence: TGTGCCGCCGGGACGGGAGAGGTTGAGCAGTTCTTC. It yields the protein CAAGTGEVEQFF.

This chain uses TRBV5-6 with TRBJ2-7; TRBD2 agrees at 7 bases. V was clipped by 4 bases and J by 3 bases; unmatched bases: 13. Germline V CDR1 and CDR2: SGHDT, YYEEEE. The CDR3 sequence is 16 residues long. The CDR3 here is CASSRSRVAGLYEQYF. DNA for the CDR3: TGTGCCAGCAGCCGAAGTCGGGTAGCGGGTCTCTACGAGCAGTACTTC.

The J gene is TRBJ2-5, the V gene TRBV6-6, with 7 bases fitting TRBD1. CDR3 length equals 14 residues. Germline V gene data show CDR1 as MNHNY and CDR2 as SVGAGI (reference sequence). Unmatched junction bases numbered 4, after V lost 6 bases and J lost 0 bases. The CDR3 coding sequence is TGTGCCAGCAGAACGGGACAGTACCAAGAGACCCAGTACTTC. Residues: CASRTGQYQETQYF.

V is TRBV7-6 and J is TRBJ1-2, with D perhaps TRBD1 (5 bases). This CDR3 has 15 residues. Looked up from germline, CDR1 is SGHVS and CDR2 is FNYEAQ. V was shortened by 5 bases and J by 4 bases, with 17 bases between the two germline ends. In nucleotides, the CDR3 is TGTGCCAGCAGCCTGGGACTTCAACGGGGCTATGGCTACACCTTC. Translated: CASSLGLQRGYGYTF.

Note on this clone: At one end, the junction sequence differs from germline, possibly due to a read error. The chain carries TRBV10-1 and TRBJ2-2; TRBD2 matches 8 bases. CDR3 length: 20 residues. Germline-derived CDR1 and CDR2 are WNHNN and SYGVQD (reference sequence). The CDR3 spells CASRESPVPTSGRNTGELFF. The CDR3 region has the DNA TGCGCCAGCAGAGAGTCGCCAGTACCCACTAGCGGAAGGAACACCGGGGAGCTGTTTTTT.

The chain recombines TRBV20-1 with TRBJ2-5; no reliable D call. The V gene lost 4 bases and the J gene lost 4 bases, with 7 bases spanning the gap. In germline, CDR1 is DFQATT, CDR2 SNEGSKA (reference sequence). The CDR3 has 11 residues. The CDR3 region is CSATSRETQYF. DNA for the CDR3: TGCAGTGCTACAAGCCGAGAGACCCAGTACTTC.

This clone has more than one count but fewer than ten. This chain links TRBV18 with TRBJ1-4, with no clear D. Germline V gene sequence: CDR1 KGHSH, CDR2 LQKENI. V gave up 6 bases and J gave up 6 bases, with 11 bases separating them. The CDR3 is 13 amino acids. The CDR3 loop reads CASSLQRDEKLFF. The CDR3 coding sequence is TGTGCCAGCTCCCTACAGAGAGATGAAAAACTGTTTTTT. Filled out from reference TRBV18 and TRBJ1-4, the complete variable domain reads NAGVMQNPRHLVRRRGQEARLRCSPMKGHSHVYWYRQLPEEGLKFMVYLQKENIIDESGMPKERFSAEFPKEGPSILRIQQVVRGDSAAYFCASSLQRDEKLFFGSGTQLSVL.

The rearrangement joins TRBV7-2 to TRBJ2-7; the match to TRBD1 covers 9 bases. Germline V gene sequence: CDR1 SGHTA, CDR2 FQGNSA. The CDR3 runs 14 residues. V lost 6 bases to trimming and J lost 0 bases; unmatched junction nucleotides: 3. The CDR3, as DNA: TGTGCCAGCAGGGGGACAGGGAGCTCCTACGAGCAGTACTTC. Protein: CASRGTGSSYEQYF.

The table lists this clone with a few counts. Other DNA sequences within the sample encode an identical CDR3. The CDR3 DNA reads TGTGCCTGGAGTGTTCAGGGCGGCACCGGGGAGCTGTTTTTT. This codes for CAWSVQGGTGELFF. The rearrangement links TRBV30 to TRBJ2-2; D is possibly TRBD1 (5 bases). Germline V gene lookup returns CDR1 GTSNPN and CDR2 SVGIG (reference sequence). This CDR3 has 14 residues. Trimming shortened V by 0 bases and J by 4 bases, and 9 bases separated the two germline ends.

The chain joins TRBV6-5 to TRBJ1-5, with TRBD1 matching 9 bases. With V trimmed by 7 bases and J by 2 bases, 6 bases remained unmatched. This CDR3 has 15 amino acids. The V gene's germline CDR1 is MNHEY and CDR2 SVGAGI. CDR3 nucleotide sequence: TGTGCCAGCAAAGGGACAGGGTGGGGCAATCAGCCCCAGCATTTT. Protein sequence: CASKGTGWGNQPQHF.

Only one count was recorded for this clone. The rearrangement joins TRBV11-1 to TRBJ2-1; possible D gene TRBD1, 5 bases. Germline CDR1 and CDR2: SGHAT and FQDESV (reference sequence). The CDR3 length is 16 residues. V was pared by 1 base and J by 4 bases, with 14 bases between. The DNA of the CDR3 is TGTGCCAGCAGCTTAGTCGCGGCAGGGCAATACAATGAGCAGTTCTTC. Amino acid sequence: CASSLVAAGQYNEQFF.

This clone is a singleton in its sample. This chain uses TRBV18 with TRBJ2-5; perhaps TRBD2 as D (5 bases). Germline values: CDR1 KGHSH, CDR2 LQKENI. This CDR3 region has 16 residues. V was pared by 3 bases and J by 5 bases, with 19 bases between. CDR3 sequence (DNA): TGTGCCAGCTCACCTTACCTGGCACTAGGTCATGAGACCCAGTACTTC. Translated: CASSPYLALGHETQYF.

The CDR3: CSASDEVRAANTGELFF. The DNA for the CDR3 is TGCAGTGCTAGTGATGAGGTGCGGGCCGCGAACACCGGGGAGCTGTTTTTT. The J gene is TRBJ2-2, the V gene TRBV20-1; D is possibly TRBD2 (5 bases). From germline, CDR1 is DFQATT and CDR2 SNEGSKA (reference sequence). V was shortened by 3 bases and J by 0 bases, with 17 bases between the two germline ends. The CDR3 sequence is 17 residues long.

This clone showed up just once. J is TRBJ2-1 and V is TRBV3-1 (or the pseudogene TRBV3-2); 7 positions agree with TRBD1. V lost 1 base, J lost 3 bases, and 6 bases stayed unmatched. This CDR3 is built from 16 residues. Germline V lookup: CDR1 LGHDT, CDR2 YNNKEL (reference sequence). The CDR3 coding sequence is TGTGCCAGCAGCCAAGTTTTCCGGGACAGCTACAATGAGCAGTTCTTC. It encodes CASSQVFRDSYNEQFF.

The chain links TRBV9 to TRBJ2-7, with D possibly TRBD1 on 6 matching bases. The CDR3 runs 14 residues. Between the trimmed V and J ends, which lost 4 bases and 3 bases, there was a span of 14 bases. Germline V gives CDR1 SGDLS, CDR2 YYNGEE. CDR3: CASSPQGTYYEQYF. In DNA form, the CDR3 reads TGTGCCAGCAGCCCCCAGGGGACCTACTACGAGCAGTACTTC.

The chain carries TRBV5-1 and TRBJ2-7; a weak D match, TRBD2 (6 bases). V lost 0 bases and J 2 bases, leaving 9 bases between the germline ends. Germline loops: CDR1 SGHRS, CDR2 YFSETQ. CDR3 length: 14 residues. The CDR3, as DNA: TGCGCCAGCAGCTTGGGTAGCGGAGCCTACGAGCAGTACTTC. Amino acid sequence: CASSLGSGAYEQYF.

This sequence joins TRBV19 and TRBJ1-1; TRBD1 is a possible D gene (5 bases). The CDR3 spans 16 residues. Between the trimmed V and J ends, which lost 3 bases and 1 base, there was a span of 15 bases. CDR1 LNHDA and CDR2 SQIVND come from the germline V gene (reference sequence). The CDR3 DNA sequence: TGTGCCAGTAGTATGGGGTCCGGGGGACCGAACACTGAAGCTTTCTTT. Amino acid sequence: CASSMGSGGPNTEAFF.

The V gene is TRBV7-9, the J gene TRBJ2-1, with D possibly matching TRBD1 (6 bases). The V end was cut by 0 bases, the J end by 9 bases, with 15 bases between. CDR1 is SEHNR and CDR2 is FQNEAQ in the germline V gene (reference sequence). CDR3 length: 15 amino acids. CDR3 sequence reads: CASSLATAGDGEQFF. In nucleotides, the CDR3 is TGTGCCAGCAGCTTAGCGACCGCAGGGGATGGTGAGCAGTTCTTC.